This TCR beta chain was observed in a study of T cell repertoires in aging, cancer and after chemotherapy. Study context: Paired samples before and after chemotherapy came from chronic lymphocytic leukemia patients on fludarabine- or bendamustine-based regimens. The full dataset contained several million TCR reads.

There are 19 residues in the CDR3. J was trimmed by 0 bases and V by 0 bases; bases with no gene match: 12. Germline V gives CDR1 GTSNPN, CDR2 SVGIG (reference sequence). TCR beta rearrangements were amplified from peripheral blood genomic DNA. Overall study results and limits: Hematological cancer patients had lymphoid organ infiltration that may impair thymic emigration or T cell expansion. Healthy donors lost TCR diversity with age mainly through richness, cancer patients through richness and evenness.

Rearranged V-D-J TRB sequences were amplified with a mixed TRB-A/B primer pool. From the multiplex PCR reads, TCRdb called clonotypes with MiXCR, one entry per CDR3 protein. The data hold more than 1,500 distinct CDR3 sequences, with roughly a third observed a single time. Comments on this clonotype: Its target is unknown. This may arise from a read error, as a much more abundant clone is one base away.

The specimen sequenced was blood. The TCR originated in a human donor with a blood cancer. The V and J genes are TRBV30 and TRBJ2-1; 9 bases line up with TRBD2. In nucleotides, the CDR3 is TGTGCCTGGAGTGTCCGAGGACTAGCGAGGGGGACCTCCTACAATGAGCAGTTCTTC. Translated, it gives CAWSVRGLARGTSYNEQFF. The full variable domain, rest sourced from reference TRBV30 and TRBJ2-1, is SQTIHQWPATLVQPVGSPLSLECTVEGTSNPNLYWYRQAAGRGLQLLFYSVGIGQISSEVPQNLSASRPQDRQFILSSKKLLLSDSGFYLCAWSVRGLARGTSYNEQFFGPGTRLTVL.